This TCR beta chain was identified during a study of CD8+ T cells in alopecia areata. Obtained from alopecia areata patients were lesional scalp punch biopsies along with peripheral blood. RNA, once extracted, was reverse transcribed into cDNA for use as the sequencing template. Sequencing used immunoSEQ multiplex PCR; TCRdb keeps in-frame clones, though not all of them. The sample includes some 51,000 clones, 96% seen only once; the top ten take under 30%. V was cut by 5 bases and J by 5 bases, with 15 bases left in between. This CDR3 contains 14 residues. Germline V gives CDR1 SGHVS, CDR2 FQNEAQ. The source of this sequence is a human donor with alopecia areata. The material was CD8+ T cells sorted from blood, obtained at week 0. The chain is built from TRBV7-8 and TRBJ2-5; maybe TRBD1 (6 bases). The chain's CDR3 is CASSRQATGETQYF. The CDR3 nucleotides read TGTGCCAGCAGCCGACAGGCCACGGGGGAGACCCAGTACTTC.